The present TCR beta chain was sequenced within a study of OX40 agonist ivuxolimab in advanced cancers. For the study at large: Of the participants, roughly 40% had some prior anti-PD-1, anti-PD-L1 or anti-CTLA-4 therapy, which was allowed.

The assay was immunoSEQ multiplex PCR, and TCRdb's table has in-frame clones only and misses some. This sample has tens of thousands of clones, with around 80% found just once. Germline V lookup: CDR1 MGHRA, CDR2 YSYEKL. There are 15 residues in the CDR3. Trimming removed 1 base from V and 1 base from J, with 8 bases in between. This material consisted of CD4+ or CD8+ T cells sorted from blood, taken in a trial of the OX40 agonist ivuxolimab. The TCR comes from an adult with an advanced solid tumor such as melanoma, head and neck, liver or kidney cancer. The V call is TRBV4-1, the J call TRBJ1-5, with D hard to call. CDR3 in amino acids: CASSQVSLSNQPQHF. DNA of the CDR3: TGCGCCAGCAGCCAAGTGTCTCTCAGCAATCAGCCCCAGCATTTT.